Reported below is one TCR beta chain. Its antigen is not identified. This entry comes from a study of beta chain features in type 1 diabetes. General study points: Type 1 diabetes patients showed a moderate but significant shortening of TCRB CDR3s in all four CD4+ subsets. Naive, central memory and Treg TCRB repertoires seemed to resemble each other more closely in patients than they did in healthy donors.

Expressed TCRB transcripts were sequenced after all isolated RNA was converted to cDNA. Using immunoSEQ multiplex PCR, the repertoire was profiled, and TCRdb retains in-frame clones only, with some absent. The table includes under 350,000 clones, less than 30% detected once. CDR1 and CDR2 from the germline V gene are MDHEN and SYDVKM. The CDR3 extends over 15 amino acids. The germline V and J ends were trimmed by 5 bases and 4 bases, with 12 bases remaining between them. The clonotype comes from a woman aged 30 to 39 with type 1 diabetes. Sequenced material: naive CD4+ T cells from blood. V usage is TRBV28 and J usage is TRBJ2-6; a weak D match, TRBD1 (6 bases). CDR3 in DNA: TGTGCCAGCAGTCTTACAGGGTACGGGGCCAACGTCCTGACTTTC. Its protein product is CASSLTGYGANVLTF.